These 14 T cell receptor beta chains were sequenced from one sample in a study of breast tumors, draining lymph nodes, adjacent tissues. MiXCR, applied by TCRdb to the multiplex PCR reads, yields one record per CDR3 protein. The profile shows some 130,000 distinct CDR3 sequences, just under 20% of them singletons. Samples came from axillary lymph nodes draining the breast cancer. Sequences were obtained from axillary lymph node tissue. Receptors were obtained from a female donor with breast cancer. Some clones in this sample may be carry-over from other donors' samples.

This clonotype was counted at least ten times. This chain links TRBV27 with TRBJ2-7; TRBD1 aligns across 8 bases. CDR3 length: 15 amino acids. Trimming took 5 bases from V and 0 from J; bases not matched to a gene: 6. Germline lookup yields CDR1 MNHEY and CDR2 SMNVEV (reference sequence). The CDR3 spells CASSTWDRSSYEQYF. The CDR3 DNA is TGTGCCAGCAGTACCTGGGACAGGAGCTCCTACGAGCAGTACTTC.

This clonotype was detected ten times or more. The rearrangement uses TRBV19 and TRBJ2-7; TRBD1 matches 9 bases. The CDR3 consists of 16 residues. Germline loops: CDR1 LNHDA, CDR2 SQIVND (reference sequence). J was trimmed by 3 bases and V by 3 bases; bases with no gene match: 9. CDR3 region: CASSIEKGQGNYEQYF. The CDR3 region has the DNA TGTGCCAGTAGTATTGAGAAGGGACAGGGAAACTACGAGCAGTACTTC.

Remarks on this clonotype: One base away lies a much larger clone, so this may be a sequencing read error. The chain is built from TRBV11-3 and TRBJ2-2, with no clear D. Germline assignment: CDR1 SGHNT and CDR2 YENEEA. Between the trimmed V and J ends, which lost 0 bases and 6 bases, there was a span of 5 bases. The length of the CDR3 is 13 residues. The CDR3 loop is CASSLERAGELFF. In DNA, the CDR3 is TGTGCCAGCAGCTTAGAACGGGCCGGGGAGCTGTTTTTT.

On this clonotype itself: A much larger clone sits a single nucleotide away, making a read error possible. This chain joins TRBV5-1 and TRBJ1-2; the D gene is possibly TRBD1 (5 bases). The CDR3 totals 15 residues. V was trimmed by 4 bases and J by 3 bases, leaving 16 bases between them. Germline V lookup: CDR1 SGHRS, CDR2 YFSETQ. CDR3 region: CASSTETARDYGYTF. In nucleotides, the CDR3 is TGCGCCAGCAGCACCGAGACAGCGCGGGACTATGGCTACACCTTC.

In its sample, this clonotype was seen many times. The V call is TRBV5-1, the J call TRBJ2-2, with TRBD1 identical over 10 bases. Per the germline V gene, CDR1 is SGHRS and CDR2 is YFSETQ. This CDR3 comprises 15 residues. The J segment lost 6 bases and the V segment lost 4 bases, leaving 6 bases of the junction unmatched. This CDR3 reads CASSTGTGASGELFF. CDR3 nucleotide sequence: TGCGCCAGCAGCACCGGGACAGGGGCCTCCGGGGAGCTGTTTTTT.

As regards this clonotype: Just one base apart from a much larger clone, this may be a read error. It is likely a read error, because the conserved phenylalanine at the end of the CDR3 is missing. J is TRBJ2-7 and V is TRBV25-1; D perhaps matches TRBD2 (6 bases). The ends were cut back, 1 base at V and 1 base at J, with 11 bases in the middle. Per the germline V gene, CDR1 is MGHDK and CDR2 is SYGVNS. CDR3 length equals 15 residues. CDR3 coding DNA: TGTGCCAGCAGTGAATCACCGGGGGAGTCCTACGAGCAGTACCTC. This translates into CASSESPGESYEQYL.

On this clonotype itself: Being one base from a much bigger clone, this may be a read error. Given the absence of the conserved phenylalanine or tryptophan at the CDR3 end, a read error is likely. The CDR3 sequence is CSAGDGNTGELFV. DNA of the CDR3: TGCAGCGCCGGGGACGGGAACACCGGGGAGCTGTTTGTT. The chain has TRBV29-1 and TRBJ2-2, with D perhaps assigned TRBD1 or TRBD2 (5 bases each). Germline lookup yields CDR1 SQVTM and CDR2 ANQGSEA. The CDR3 is 13 residues long. V was pared by 7 bases and J by 1 base, with 10 bases between.

Details on this clonotype: At one end, the junction sequence differs from germline, possibly due to a read error. The chain couples TRBV19 to TRBJ2-6, with 7 bases fitting TRBD1. This CDR3 region has 17 residues. Germline CDR1 reads LNHDA; CDR2 reads SQIVND (reference sequence). CDR3 nucleotide sequence: TGTGCCAGTAGTATGGGATACAGGGGCTCTGGGGCCGACGTCCTGACTTTC. Encoded protein: CASSMGYRGSGADVLTF.

With regard to this clonotype: This may be a read error, as it is one base from a much larger clone. The genes are TRBV2 and TRBJ2-1; TRBD2 agrees at 7 bases. This CDR3 is built from 15 residues. Germline lookup yields CDR1 SNHLY and CDR2 FYNNEI. CDR3 DNA: TGTGCCAGCAGTGTCGGGGGGAGCTCCTACAGTGAGCAGTTCTTC. Protein: CASSVGGSSYSEQFF. The entire variable domain, with the rest obtained from reference TRBV2 and TRBJ2-1, is as follows: EPEVTQTPSHQVTQMGQEVILRCVPISNHLYFYWYRQILGQKVEFLVSFYNNEISEKSEIFDDQFSVERPDGSNFTLKIRSTKLEDSAMYFCASSVGGSSYSEQFFGPGTRLTVL.

V gene TRBV28 combines with J gene TRBJ2-3; TRBD1 might be the D (5 bases). The CDR3 totals 13 residues. V was cut by 2 bases and J by 2 bases, with 5 bases left in between. Germline loops: CDR1 MDHEN, CDR2 SYDVKM. The CDR3 DNA follows: TGTGCCAGCAGTTTAGGACACACAGATACGCAGTATTTT. It is translated as CASSLGHTDTQYF.

The table lists this clonotype with many counts. The chain is built from TRBV7-2 and TRBJ2-7; TRBD2 aligns across 11 bases. The CDR3 has 16 amino acids. Germline assignment: CDR1 SGHTA and CDR2 FQGNSA. Trimming at V came to 5 bases and at J to 2 bases, leaving 8 bases not matched to a gene. CDR3 residues: CASSVSTSGVTYEQYF. The CDR3 nucleotides read TGTGCCAGCAGCGTATCGACTAGCGGGGTAACCTACGAGCAGTACTTC.

Details on this clonotype: A much larger clone lies one base from this, so it may be a read error. In this CDR3 the conserved last residue, phenylalanine or tryptophan, is missing, so a read error is likely. The chain has TRBV20-1 and TRBJ2-7; 11 nucleotides match TRBD2. V was clipped by 3 bases and J by 2 bases; unmatched bases: 3. Germline V lookup: CDR1 DFQATT, CDR2 SNEGSKA (reference sequence). CDR3 length: 14 amino acids. The CDR3, as DNA: TGCAGTGCTAGGGGGACTAGCGGTACCTACGAGCAGTACTCC. Its protein is CSARGTSGTYEQYS.

This clonotype was detected ten times or more. V usage is TRBV19 and J usage is TRBJ2-1; 8 bases align to TRBD2. The CDR3 runs to 13 residues. Trimming took 6 bases from V and 12 from J; bases not matched to a gene: 10. Germline V CDR1 and CDR2: LNHDA, SQIVND (reference sequence). CDR3 bases: TGTGCCAGTAGAGATCCCCAGCGGGAGTCGCAGTTCTTC. Protein sequence: CASRDPQRESQFF.

For this clonotype: A much more abundant neighbour one base away suggests this may be a read error. The chain couples TRBV28 to TRBJ2-7; D gene unclear. Germline V CDR1 and CDR2: MDHEN, SYDVKM. The CDR3 has 12 residues. V gave up 3 bases and J gave up 6 bases, with 9 bases separating them. The CDR3 DNA reads as TGTGCCAGCAGTTTTGGTCGGAGCGAGCAGTACTTC. Translating it yields CASSFGRSEQYF.